This entry features one T cell receptor (beta chain) sequence. These data are taken from a study of spatial heterogeneity in lung cancer. Background on the study: Among detected sequences, beta-chain ones consistently exceeded alpha-chain ones in number.

Trimming shortened V by 4 bases and J by 5 bases, and 12 bases separated the two germline ends. The CDR3 has 13 residues. Germline-derived CDR1 and CDR2 are SGHRS and YFSETQ. TCRdb ran MiXCR on the 5' RACE reads and lists one entry per CDR3 protein. Among over 50,000 distinct CDR3 sequences listed, approximately 6% were seen once. This sample's time point: sample taken at primary tumor resection. The cohort: around 79 early-stage, untreated non-small cell lung cancer patients. The origin of this receptor is a female donor with early-stage non-small cell lung cancer. This specimen was PBMCs, taken at surgery. This chain joins TRBV5-1 and TRBJ2-5; D possibly uses TRBD1 or TRBD2 (5 bases each). The CDR3 nucleotides are TGCGCCAGCAGCCTACGGGGCCAGGAGACCCAGTACTTC. Protein product: CASSLRGQETQYF.